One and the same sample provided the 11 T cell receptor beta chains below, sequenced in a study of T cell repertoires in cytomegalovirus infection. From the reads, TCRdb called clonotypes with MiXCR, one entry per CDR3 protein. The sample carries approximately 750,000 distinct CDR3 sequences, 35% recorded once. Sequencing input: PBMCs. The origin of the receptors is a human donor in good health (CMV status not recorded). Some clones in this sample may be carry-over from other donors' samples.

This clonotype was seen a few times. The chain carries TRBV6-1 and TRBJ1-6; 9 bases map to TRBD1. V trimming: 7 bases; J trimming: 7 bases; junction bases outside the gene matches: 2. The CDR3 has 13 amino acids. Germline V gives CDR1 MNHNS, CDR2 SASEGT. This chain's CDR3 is CASKGTGNSPLHF. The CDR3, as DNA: TGTGCCAGCAAAGGGACAGGGAATTCACCCCTCCACTTT.

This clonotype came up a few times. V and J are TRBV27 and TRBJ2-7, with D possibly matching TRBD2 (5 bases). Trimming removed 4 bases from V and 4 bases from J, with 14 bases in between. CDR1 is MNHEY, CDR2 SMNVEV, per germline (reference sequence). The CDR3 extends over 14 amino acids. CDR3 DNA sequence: TGTGCCAGCAGTTCACTCCGGGAAGGATACGAGCAGTACTTC. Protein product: CASSSLREGYEQYF.

CDR3: CASSKYRAPNTGELFF. Written as DNA, the CDR3 is TGTGCCAGCAGTAAATACCGGGCCCCGAACACCGGGGAGCTGTTTTTT. The chain has TRBV28 and TRBJ2-2; D unresolved. Trimming took off 5 bases at V and 0 bases at J, with 13 bases between the two ends. The length of the CDR3 is 16 residues. The germline V gene has CDR1 MDHEN and CDR2 SYDVKM.

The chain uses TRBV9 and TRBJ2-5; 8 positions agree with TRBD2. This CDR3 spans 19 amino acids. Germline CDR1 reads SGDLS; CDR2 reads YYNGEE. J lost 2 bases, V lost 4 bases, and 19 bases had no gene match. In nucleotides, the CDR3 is TGTGCCAGCAGCATCCCGGCGGGGGGAGGGGACACGCATCAAGAGACCCAGTACTTC. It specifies CASSIPAGGGDTHQETQYF. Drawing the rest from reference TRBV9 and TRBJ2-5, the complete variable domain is DSGVTQTPKHLITATGQRVTLRCSPRSGDLSVYWYQQSLDQGLQFLIQYYNGEERAKGNILERFSAQQFPDLHSELNLSSLELGDSALYFCASSIPAGGGDTHQETQYFGPGTRLLVL.

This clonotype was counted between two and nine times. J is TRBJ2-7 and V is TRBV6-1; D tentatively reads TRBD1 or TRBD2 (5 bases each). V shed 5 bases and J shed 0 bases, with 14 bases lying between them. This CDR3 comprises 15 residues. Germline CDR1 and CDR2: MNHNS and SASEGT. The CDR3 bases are TGTGCCAGCAGTCCCCGGGACGGTTCCTCCTACGAGCAGTACTTC. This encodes CASSPRDGSSYEQYF.

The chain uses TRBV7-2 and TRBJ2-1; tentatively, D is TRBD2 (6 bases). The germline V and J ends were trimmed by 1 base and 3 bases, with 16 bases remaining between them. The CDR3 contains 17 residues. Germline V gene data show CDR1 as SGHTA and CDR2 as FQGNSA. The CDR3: CASSLVIAGRIYNEQFF. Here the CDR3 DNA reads TGTGCCAGCAGCTTAGTAATTGCGGGAAGAATCTACAATGAGCAGTTCTTC.

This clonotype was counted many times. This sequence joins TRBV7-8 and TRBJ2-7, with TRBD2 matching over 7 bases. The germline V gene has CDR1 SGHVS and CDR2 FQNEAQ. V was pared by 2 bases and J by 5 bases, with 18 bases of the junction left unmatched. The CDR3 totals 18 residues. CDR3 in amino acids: CASSLLMPLAENGDEQYF. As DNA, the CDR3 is TGTGCCAGCAGCTTATTAATGCCCCTAGCGGAAAACGGCGACGAGCAGTACTTC.

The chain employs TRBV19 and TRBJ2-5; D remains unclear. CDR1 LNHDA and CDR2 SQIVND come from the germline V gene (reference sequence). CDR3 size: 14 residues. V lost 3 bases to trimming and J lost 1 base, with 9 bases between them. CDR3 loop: CASSMGMPQETQYF. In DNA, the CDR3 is TGTGCCAGTAGTATGGGAATGCCCCAAGAGACCCAGTACTTC.

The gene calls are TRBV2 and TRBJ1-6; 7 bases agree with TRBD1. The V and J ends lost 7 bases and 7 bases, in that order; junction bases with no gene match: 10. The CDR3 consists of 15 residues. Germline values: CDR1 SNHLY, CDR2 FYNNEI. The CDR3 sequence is CASNNLGGQNSPLHF. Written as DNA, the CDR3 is TGTGCCAGCAACAACCTTGGGGGACAGAATTCACCCCTCCACTTT.

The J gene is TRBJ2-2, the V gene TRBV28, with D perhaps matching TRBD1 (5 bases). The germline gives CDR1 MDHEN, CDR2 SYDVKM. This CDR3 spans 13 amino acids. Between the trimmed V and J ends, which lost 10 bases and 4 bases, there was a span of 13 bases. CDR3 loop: CATRWGPTGELFF. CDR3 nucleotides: TGTGCCACCCGGTGGGGCCCCACCGGGGAGCTGTTTTTT.

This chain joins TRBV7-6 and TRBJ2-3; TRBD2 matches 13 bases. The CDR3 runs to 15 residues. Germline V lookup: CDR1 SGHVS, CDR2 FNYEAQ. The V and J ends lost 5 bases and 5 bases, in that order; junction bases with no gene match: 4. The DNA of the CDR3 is TGTGCCAGCAGCGACACTAGCGGGAGGGTAGATACGCAGTATTTT. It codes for CASSDTSGRVDTQYF. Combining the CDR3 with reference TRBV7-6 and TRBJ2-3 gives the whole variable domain GAGVSQSPRYKVTKRGQDVALRCDPISGHVSLYWYRQALGQGPEFLTYFNYEAQQDKSGLPNDRFSAERPEGSISTLTIQRTEQRDSAMYRCASSDTSGRVDTQYFGPGTRLTVL.